This is a list of T cell receptor beta chains from one sample in a study of identical twins. TCRdb re-called the 5' RACE reads with MiXCR, one entry per CDR3 protein. This repertoire shows approximately 220,000 distinct CDR3 sequences, roughly a tenth found once; its top ten account for over 4.5%. Material for sequencing was memory (CD45RO+) T cells sorted from blood. These receptors all stem from a woman aged 18 to 35 in good health. Each CDR3 is given with its conserved first and last residue. A D gene is named only where the DNA matches it firmly. Rows may omit the clone size; those that give it use once, few, many or a size class.

>TRBJ2-3|few|TRBD2|TRBV4-1
CASSQILAGADTQYF
TGCGCCAGCAGCCAGATACTAGCGGGGGCAGATACGCAGTATTTT
>TRBJ2-1|many|-|TRBV4-3
CASSHPTGRGENEQFF
TGCGCCAGCAGCCACCCGACGGGGAGGGGGGAAAATGAGCAGTTCTTC
>TRBJ2-7|-|TRBD1|TRBV13
CASSQGAEQYF
TGTGCCAGCAGCCAGGGGGCCGAGCAGTACTTC
>TRBJ2-1|-|-|TRBV6-2/TRBV6-3
CASSPLIEDEQFF
TGTGCCAGCAGCCCCTTGATTGAGGATGAGCAGTTCTTC
>TRBJ2-5|-|-|TRBV6-1
CASTLRGYQETQYF
TGTGCCAGCACCTTACGGGGGTACCAAGAGACCCAGTACTTC
>TRBJ2-5|many|TRBD2|TRBV20-1
CSASTSAWKTQYF
TGCAGTGCTTCAACTAGCGCGTGGAAGACCCAGTACTTC
>TRBJ1-2|-|-|TRBV11-2
CASSLAGWGIYGYTF
TGTGCCAGCAGCTTAGCGGGTTGGGGGATATATGGCTACACCTTC
>TRBJ2-2|few|-|TRBV10-3
CAISGLSGELFF
TGTGCCATCAGTGGGTTGTCCGGGGAGCTGTTTTTT
>TRBJ2-1|-|-|TRBV5-8
CASSLVLREQFF
TGTGCCAGCAGCTTAGTGCTTCGTGAGCAGTTCTTC
>TRBJ1-2|-|-|TRBV18
CASSPGTDHYGYTF
TGTGCCAGCTCACCAGGGACCGACCACTATGGCTACACCTTC
>TRBJ2-2|many|-|TRBV7-8
CASSFGHSNTGELFF
TGTGCCAGCAGCTTCGGACATTCGAACACCGGGGAGCTGTTTTTT
>TRBJ2-7|few|-|TRBV7-2
CASSRSPLYEQYF
TGTGCCAGCAGCCGTTCCCCTCTCTACGAGCAGTACTTC
>TRBJ1-1|many|-|TRBV2
CASRASSGTEAFF
TGTGCCAGCAGGGCCTCGTCAGGCACTGAAGCTTTCTTT
>TRBJ2-1|-|-|TRBV20-1
CSARGSEGGGYNEQFF
TGCAGTGCTAGAGGCAGCGAGGGGGGGGGATACAATGAGCAGTTCTTC
>TRBJ2-7|many|-|TRBV7-2
CASSLNRHEQYF
TGTGCCAGCAGCTTAAACAGACACGAGCAGTACTTC
>TRBJ1-5|few|TRBD1|TRBV20-1
CSARDHRGFQPQHF
TGCAGTGCTAGAGACCACAGGGGTTTCCAGCCCCAGCATTTT
>TRBJ2-3|-|TRBD2|TRBV3-1
CASSQSGAGDTQYF
TGTGCCAGCAGCCAAAGCGGGGCAGGGGATACGCAGTATTTT
>TRBJ2-7|few|TRBD2|TRBV3-1
CASSQFGGGAKEQYF
TGTGCCAGCAGCCAGTTCGGCGGGGGGGCGAAGGAGCAGTACTTC
>TRBJ2-3|-|-|TRBV6-5
CASSYDIRADTQYF
TGTGCCAGCAGTTACGACATAAGGGCAGATACGCAGTATTTT
>TRBJ1-5|few|TRBD1|TRBV20-1
CSARRDRDNQPQHF
TGCAGTGCTAGAAGGGACAGGGATAATCAGCCCCAGCATTTT
>TRBJ2-5|few|-|TRBV4-1
CASSSSGLNQETQYF
TGCGCCAGCAGCAGCTCGGGACTGAACCAAGAGACCCAGTACTTC
>TRBJ2-3|many|-|TRBV7-9
CASNFALPRTDTQYF
TGTGCCAGCAACTTTGCCTTACCGCGCACAGATACGCAGTATTTT
>TRBJ1-3|many|-|TRBV20-1
CSARTAGNTIYF
TGCAGTGCTAGGACAGCTGGAAACACCATATATTTT
>TRBJ2-5|-|-|TRBV5-1
CASSLKPRGKETQYF
TGCGCCAGCAGCTTGAAGCCCCGGGGGAAGGAGACCCAGTACTTC
>TRBJ2-5|-|TRBD1|TRBV5-4
CASSSGQGGETQYF
TGTGCCAGCAGCTCCGGACAGGGAGGAGAGACCCAGTACTTC
>TRBJ2-3|many|-|TRBV3-1
CASSLGSRTDTQYF
TGTGCCAGCAGCCTCGGGTCTCGCACAGATACGCAGTATTTT
>TRBJ1-1|-|TRBD1|TRBV20-1
CSASPQRGHRPEAFF
TGCAGTGCTAGCCCCCAAAGGGGGCACAGACCTGAAGCTTTCTTT
>TRBJ2-2|-|-|TRBV19
CASKGQGGYTGELFF
TGTGCCAGTAAGGGGCAGGGGGGGTACACCGGGGAGCTGTTTTTT
>TRBJ2-1|-|-|TRBV10-2
CASSGFRGAYEQFF
TGCGCCAGCAGTGGATTTCGGGGGGCCTATGAGCAGTTCTTC
>TRBJ2-3|-|TRBD2|TRBV4-3
CASSQELVAGGRPDTQYF
TGCGCCAGCAGCCAAGAGCTTGTGGCGGGAGGGCGTCCAGATACGCAGTATTTT
>TRBJ2-1|-|TRBD2|TRBV11-2
CASSSRLAKTYNEQFF
TGTGCCAGCAGCTCAAGACTAGCGAAAACCTACAATGAGCAGTTCTTC
>TRBJ2-5|few|-|TRBV5-1
CASSAVRTTQETQYF
TGCGCCAGCAGCGCGGTGCGGACAACGCAAGAGACCCAGTACTTC
>TRBJ2-7|-|TRBD1|TRBV30
CAWSVETGGKEYF
TGTGCCTGGAGTGTCGAGACAGGGGGAAAGGAGTACTTC
>TRBJ2-7|-|-|TRBV7-2
CASSLVGWRASEQYF
TGTGCCAGCAGCTTAGTTGGCTGGAGGGCCTCCGAGCAGTACTTC
>TRBJ2-1|-|-|TRBV11-3
CASSLGGAKNEQFF
TGTGCCAGCAGCTTAGGTGGGGCAAAAAATGAGCAGTTCTTC
>TRBJ2-3|few|-|TRBV4-2
CASSQEAESTDTQYF
TGTGCCAGCAGCCAAGAGGCGGAGAGCACAGATACGCAGTATTTT
>TRBJ1-1|few|-|TRBV5-1
CASSLGHNRDLNTEAFF
TGCGCCAGCAGCTTGGGGCATAACAGAGACCTGAACACTGAAGCTTTCTTT
>TRBJ2-2|-|-|TRBV14
CASSQDLVGENTGELFF
TGTGCCAGCAGCCAAGATCTTGTTGGGGAGAACACCGGGGAGCTGTTTTTT
>TRBJ1-5|many|TRBD1|TRBV20-1
CSAPGGPNQPQHF
TGCAGTGCTCCAGGGGGGCCTAATCAGCCCCAGCATTTT
>TRBJ2-7|once|TRBD2|TRBV20-1
CSAPASGTYEQYF
TGCAGTGCTCCCGCTAGCGGTACCTACGAGCAGTACTTC
>TRBJ2-5|-|-|TRBV27
CASSSHLKETQYF
TGTGCCAGCAGTTCTCACCTTAAAGAGACCCAGTACTTC
>TRBJ2-1|few|TRBD2|TRBV20-1
CSARPGTSPNNEQFF
TGCAGTGCACGACCCGGGACTAGCCCCAACAATGAGCAGTTCTTC